A selection of T cell receptor beta chains follows, all from one sample in a study of T cell repertoires in cytomegalovirus infection. One entry per CDR3 protein, called by TCRdb with MiXCR from the reads. This table holds fewer than 1,000,000 distinct CDR3 sequences, less than 40% found once. The antigens these receptors bind are not known. The sequencing here drew on cultured CD8+ T cells from PBMCs, taken from culture after CMV antigen stimulation. These receptors all come from a human donor in good health (CMV status not recorded). Some clones in this sample may be carry-over from other donors' samples. CDR3s include the opening cysteine and the closing phenylalanine or tryptophan. The D gene is left open where the match is weak. Expanded clones are given a class, and other clones once, few, many or no size at all.

CDR3 protein	CDR3 DNA	clone size	D gene	V gene	J gene
CASNRTATGELFF	TGTGCCAGCAATCGAACAGCCACCGGGGAGCTGTTTTTT	many	NA	TRBV7-2	TRBJ2-2
CASSSSSTGGYNSPLHF	TGCGCCAGCAGCTCATCATCGACAGGGGGCTATAATTCACCCCTCCACTTT	few	TRBD1	TRBV4-3	TRBJ1-6
CASRFRGLNYGYTF	TGTGCCAGCAGGTTCCGGGGATTAAACTATGGCTACACCTTC	few	NA	TRBV11-2	TRBJ1-2
CASSLAETGAKNIQYF	TGTGCCAGCAGCTTAGCGGAGACGGGAGCCAAAAACATTCAGTACTTC	NA	NA	TRBV7-9	TRBJ2-4
CASSPDKRGQQTQYF	TGTGCCAGCAGCCCTGACAAGCGGGGACAGCAGACCCAGTACTTC	NA	NA	TRBV7-9	TRBJ2-5
CASRAKGLDTGELFF	TGTGCCAGCAGGGCGAAGGGGTTGGACACCGGGGAGCTGTTTTTT	few	NA	TRBV7-9	TRBJ2-2
CASSLGADSNYGYTF	TGTGCCAGCAGCCTGGGGGCAGATTCTAACTATGGCTACACCTTC	NA	NA	TRBV5-8	TRBJ1-2
CAISESSGTGWIWANVLTF	TGTGCCATCAGTGAGTCGTCCGGGACAGGGTGGATCTGGGCCAACGTCCTGACTTTC	NA	TRBD1	TRBV10-3	TRBJ2-6
CASSPGGAGVSTEELFF	TGTGCCAGCAGCCCCGGTGGGGCGGGGGTGTCCACCGAGGAGCTGTTTTTT	NA	TRBD2	TRBV5-4	TRBJ2-2
CASSQAAGGYTGELFF	TGCGCCAGCAGCCAAGCCGCAGGGGGATATACCGGGGAGCTGTTTTTT	few	TRBD1	TRBV4-1	TRBJ2-2
CASSSMAGGGYTEAFF	TGTGCCAGCAGTTCCATGGCAGGGGGAGGCTACACTGAAGCTTTCTTT	many	TRBD1	TRBV7-2	TRBJ1-1
CASSLGGGAGDEQFF	TGTGCCAGCAGCTTAGGCGGGGGGGCCGGGGATGAGCAGTTCTTC	many	TRBD2	TRBV7-6	TRBJ2-1
CASSYRATGSIEAFF	TGCGCCAGCAGCTATCGTGCGACAGGTTCGATTGAAGCTTTCTTT	few	NA	TRBV5-1	TRBJ1-1
CASSTGQGSEQYF	TGTGCCAGTAGCACCGGACAGGGCTCCGAGCAGTACTTC	few	TRBD1	TRBV19	TRBJ2-7
CASSFTRELGVLDTEAFF	TGTGCCAGCAGCTTCACGCGGGAACTGGGGGTATTGGACACTGAAGCTTTCTTT	few	NA	TRBV5-6	TRBJ1-1
CASSYSTRARETQYF	TGTGCCAGCAGTTACTCGACCCGGGCACGGGAGACCCAGTACTTC	NA	NA	TRBV6-2/TRBV6-3	TRBJ2-5
CASSVGTSYNEQFF	TGTGCCAGCAGCGTAGGGACATCCTACAATGAGCAGTTCTTC	many	NA	TRBV9	TRBJ2-1
CASSPPPGTGDDEQFF	TGTGCCAGCAGCCCCCCCCCAGGGACAGGGGACGATGAGCAGTTCTTC	NA	TRBD1	TRBV5-6	TRBJ2-1
CASSLREGQPQHF	TGTGCCAGCAGTTTAAGGGAAGGTCAGCCCCAGCATTTT	NA	NA	TRBV27	TRBJ1-5
CASSDSSIGELFF	TGTGCCAGCAGTGACTCTTCTATCGGGGAGCTGTTTTTT	NA	NA	TRBV6-4	TRBJ2-2
CASSPPLNRVGGGYTF	TGTGCCAGCAGCCCCCCACTCAACAGGGTAGGAGGGGGCTACACCTTC	few	NA	TRBV7-9	TRBJ1-2
CASRDRGYGYTF	TGTGCCAGCAGGGACAGGGGTTATGGCTACACCTTC	NA	TRBD1	TRBV28	TRBJ1-2
CASTISGTPADEQYF	TGTGCCAGCACCATCTCAGGGACACCGGCGGACGAGCAGTACTTC	NA	NA	TRBV12-3/TRBV12-4	TRBJ2-7
CASSLAEGGGPGNEQFF	TGTGCCAGCAGCTTAGCGGAAGGCGGGGGGCCGGGGAATGAGCAGTTCTTC	many	TRBD2	TRBV7-6	TRBJ2-1
CASGQGPTPSLDFYEQYF	TGTGCCAGCGGACAGGGGCCGACTCCCTCCCTTGACTTCTACGAGCAGTACTTC	NA	TRBD1	TRBV27	TRBJ2-7
CASSQDVVVWGQGNNEQFF	TGTGCCAGCAGCCAAGATGTGGTGGTGTGGGGACAGGGGAACAATGAGCAGTTCTTC	once	TRBD1	TRBV4-1	TRBJ2-1
CASSLGTGISDTQYF	TGTGCCAGCAGTCTAGGGACAGGTATCTCAGATACGCAGTATTTT	once	TRBD1	TRBV28	TRBJ2-3
CASSLVLAGGDLEQYF	TGTGCCAGCAGCCTGGTTCTCGCGGGCGGCGACCTCGAGCAGTACTTC	NA	NA	TRBV3-1	TRBJ2-7